This TCR beta chain was captured in a study of blood T cell repertoires in COVID-19. Study information: PBMCs, B-cell-depleted T cells, or T cells provided the cDNA or gDNA that made up the material.

Method: immunoSEQ multiplex PCR; TCRdb's copy keeps in-frame clones and lacks some. The table includes about 200,000 clones, over 70% detected once. The germline V gene encodes CDR1 MNHNY and CDR2 SVGAGI (reference sequence). The CDR3 runs 14 residues. The V and J ends lost 4 bases and 4 bases respectively, with 11 bases between them. This clone appeared a few times. The receptor's source is a woman of 80 years or more with acute or convalescent COVID-19. The V call is TRBV6-6, the J call TRBJ1-5; D possibly corresponds to TRBD1 (6 bases). The sequencing input was peripheral blood. The DNA of the CDR3 is TGTGCCAGCAGTTCGACAGGACAGAATCAGCCCCAGCATTTT. It is translated as CASSSTGQNQPQHF.